This entry lists 9 T cell receptor beta chains sequenced from one sample in a study of shared clonotypes between healthy human individuals. The method was immunoSEQ multiplex PCR; TCRdb's version includes in-frame clones alone and lacks a portion of them. The sample has under 2.5 million clones, 92% seen once. The sequenced sample consisted of naive CD4+ T cells from PBMCs. Subset described: CD45RA+ positively selected. The receptors were sampled from a man between 18 and 29 years old in good health. Some clones in this sample may be carry-over from other donors' samples.

This chain connects TRBV10-3 to TRBJ2-3; TRBD1 matches 9 bases. V gave up 1 base and J gave up 4 bases; unmatched junction bases: 6. CDR1 is ENHRY, CDR2 SYGVKD, per germline. The CDR3 length is 16 residues. The CDR3 here is CAISELGQGNSDTQYF. The CDR3 nucleotides are TGTGCCATCAGTGAGTTGGGACAGGGTAATTCAGATACGCAGTATTTT.

This clone was seen just once. V and J are TRBV19 and TRBJ2-7; the D call may be TRBD1 or TRBD2 (5 bases each). Germline loops: CDR1 LNHDA, CDR2 SQIVND (reference sequence). Trimming took 10 bases from V and 9 from J, leaving 16 bases between them. The CDR3 has 11 residues. The CDR3 region is CATATGTGQYF. Written as DNA, the CDR3 is TGTGCCACAGCGACCGGGACGGGGCAGTACTTC.

This rearrangement joins TRBV5-6 to TRBJ2-7, with 7 bases matching TRBD1. Unmatched junction bases numbered 3, after V lost 6 bases and J lost 3 bases. This CDR3 has 12 residues. Germline V gives CDR1 SGHDT, CDR2 YYEEEE. As DNA, the CDR3 is TGTGCCAGCAAAGACAGGGTCTACGAGCAGTACTTC. As protein: CASKDRVYEQYF.

The V call is TRBV5-1, the J call TRBJ2-7, with 9 bases fitting TRBD2. The CDR3 consists of 13 residues. From germline, CDR1 is SGHRS and CDR2 YFSETQ. V gave up 6 bases and J gave up 9 bases; unmatched junction bases: 10. CDR3 nucleotide sequence: TGCGCCAGCAAGGGGACTAGCTCGATATGGCAGTACTTC. Protein product: CASKGTSSIWQYF.

CDR3 sequence reads: CASSQVRAGRDLYNEQFF. The CDR3 DNA is TGCGCCAGCAGCCAAGTCCGGGCCGGCAGGGACCTCTACAATGAGCAGTTCTTC. The chain joins TRBV4-3 to TRBJ2-1; D possibly uses TRBD1 or TRBD2 (5 bases each). V was clipped by 1 base and J by 3 bases, with 19 bases between them. The V gene's germline CDR1 is LGHNA and CDR2 YSLEER. CDR3 length: 18 residues.

The chain couples TRBV28 to TRBJ2-1; D perhaps matches TRBD2 (6 bases). CDR1 is MDHEN and CDR2 is SYDVKM in the germline V gene. V lost 4 bases, J lost 8 bases, and 18 bases lay in between. The CDR3 consists of 15 residues. CDR3 loop: CASSSPSAGIYEQFF. The CDR3 nucleotides are TGTGCCAGCAGTTCGCCCTCGGCGGGAATCTATGAGCAGTTCTTC. The full variable domain, rest sourced from reference TRBV28 and TRBJ2-1, is DVKVTQSSRYLVKRTGEKVFLECVQDMDHENMFWYRQDPGLGLRLIYFSYDVKMKEKGDIPEGYSVSREKKERFSLILESASTNQTSMYLCASSSPSAGIYEQFFGPGTRLTVL.

This rearrangement joins TRBV7-2 to TRBJ1-4; D gene unclear. The CDR3 runs to 13 residues. The germline CDR1 and CDR2 sequences are SGHTA and FQGNSA. Trimming stripped 3 bases from V and 7 bases from J, with 9 bases between. This CDR3 reads CASSLARTEKLFF. CDR3 nucleotide sequence: TGTGCCAGCAGCTTGGCCCGGACTGAAAAACTGTTTTTT.

The chain couples TRBV6-6 to TRBJ1-1, with D perhaps matching TRBD1 (6 bases). V dropped 0 bases and J dropped 4 bases, with 15 bases sitting between them. Germline-derived CDR1 and CDR2 are MNHNY and SVGAGI (reference sequence). The CDR3 has 16 amino acids. CDR3: CASSYSTGGGRTEAFF. DNA of the CDR3: TGTGCCAGCAGTTACTCGACCGGAGGGGGGCGCACTGAAGCTTTCTTT.

The chain recombines TRBV7-9 with TRBJ2-1; D unresolved. This CDR3 contains 13 residues. Germline V gives CDR1 SEHNR, CDR2 FQNEAQ (reference sequence). Trimming cost V 5 bases and J 5 bases, with 10 bases left between them. The CDR3 here is CASSTSRNNEQFF. The CDR3 bases are TGTGCCAGCAGCACGTCCAGGAACAATGAGCAGTTCTTC.